One and the same sample provided the 13 T cell receptor beta chains below, sequenced in a study of cytomegalovirus exposure and HLA in healthy donors. The repertoire was sequenced with immunoSEQ multiplex PCR; TCRdb's copy has only in-frame clones and lacks some. This sample yields about 110,000 clones, of which under 97% are seen a single time; 0.67% belongs to the top ten. Sequenced material: PBMCs. These receptors were obtained from a woman younger than 30 in good health and CMV-seronegative.

As DNA, the CDR3 is TGTGCCAGCAGTTACGCTGAGGGGGTGGCTAGCGAGCAGTACTTC. Translation: CASSYAEGVASEQYF. The V gene is TRBV6-5, the J gene TRBJ2-7, with a weak D call TRBD1 (6 bases). In germline, CDR1 is MNHEY, CDR2 SVGAGI. Trimming stripped 2 bases from V and 6 bases from J, with 17 bases between. The CDR3 sequence is 15 residues long.

The gene calls are TRBV19 and TRBJ2-7, with 8 bases aligning to TRBD1. Germline V gene data show CDR1 as LNHDA and CDR2 as SQIVND (reference sequence). With 8 bases clipped from V and 5 bases from J, the junction kept 11 bases outside the gene matches. This CDR3 is 14 amino acids long. As DNA, the CDR3 is TGTGCCAGTTCAAAGACAGGGGTCCTAGACGAGCAGTACTTC. Its translation: CASSKTGVLDEQYF.

V usage is TRBV5-6 and J usage is TRBJ2-5, with a tentative D call TRBD1 (7 bases). This CDR3 comprises 17 residues. Trimming removed 4 bases at V and 0 bases at J, with 19 bases between. In germline, CDR1 is SGHDT, CDR2 YYEEEE. CDR3 in amino acids: CASSPLTTGRNQETQYF. The CDR3 DNA sequence: TGTGCCAGCAGCCCGCTCACGACAGGGAGGAACCAAGAGACCCAGTACTTC.

The chain employs TRBV5-1 and TRBJ2-3; 11 bases line up with TRBD2. The CDR3 has 18 amino acids. From germline, CDR1 is SGHRS and CDR2 YFSETQ. The V gene end was trimmed by 3 bases and the J gene end by 3 bases; junction bases not matched to a gene: 12. The DNA of the CDR3 is TGCGCCAGCAGCTCGATGGAAGTTACTAGCGGGGGAACAGATACGCAGTATTTT. The encoded protein is CASSSMEVTSGGTDTQYF.

The chain joins TRBV9 to TRBJ1-1; 11 bases fit TRBD1. The CDR3 runs to 15 residues. Trimming took 3 bases from V and 7 from J; bases not matched to a gene: 8. Germline lookup yields CDR1 SGDLS and CDR2 YYNGEE. This CDR3 is CASSAMGQGDSEAFF. In nucleotides, the CDR3 is TGTGCCAGCAGCGCCATGGGACAGGGGGACAGTGAAGCTTTCTTT.

This sequence joins TRBV4-3 and TRBJ2-3; no firm D call. This CDR3 spans 13 amino acids. Trimming stripped 4 bases from V and 1 base from J, with 6 bases between. Germline V gives CDR1 LGHNA, CDR2 YSLEER. The CDR3 nucleotides read TGCGCCAGCAGCCCCGTTGGCACAGATACGCAGTATTTT. It is translated as CASSPVGTDTQYF.

The genes are TRBV29-1 and TRBJ2-7, with 10 nucleotides matching TRBD1. The CDR3 extends over 14 amino acids. With 7 bases clipped from V and 2 bases from J, the junction kept 8 bases outside the gene matches. Germline lookup yields CDR1 SQVTM and CDR2 ANQGSEA. In DNA form, the CDR3 reads TGCAGCGCATTGCCGGGACAGGGGCCCTACGAGCAGTACTTC. Translated, it gives CSALPGQGPYEQYF.

The chain carries TRBV18 and TRBJ2-7; maybe TRBD1 (5 bases). Trimming removed 6 bases at V and 0 bases at J, with 24 bases between. Per the germline V gene, CDR1 is KGHSH and CDR2 is LQKENI. CDR3 size: 18 residues. The DNA of the CDR3 is TGTGCCAGCTCGACCGAAAGGCTCCGGGCAGGGCCCTCCTACGAGCAGTACTTC. Translating gives CASSTERLRAGPSYEQYF.

The genes are TRBV5-4 and TRBJ1-2; D unclear. Germline CDR1 reads SGHNT; CDR2 reads YYREEE (reference sequence). The CDR3 runs 17 residues. V was shortened by 3 bases and J by 4 bases, with 22 bases between the two germline ends. The CDR3 loop is CASSSELTAARFYGYTF. The CDR3 DNA follows: TGTGCCAGCAGCTCCGAATTAACAGCCGCCAGATTCTATGGCTACACCTTC.

V gene TRBV18 combines with J gene TRBJ2-5, with 8 bases that match TRBD1. Germline V gene lookup returns CDR1 KGHSH and CDR2 LQKENI. There are 16 residues in the CDR3. V trimming: 3 bases; J trimming: 3 bases; junction bases outside the gene matches: 9. The CDR3 coding sequence is TGTGCCAGCTCACCCCGGACAGGGAAGGGAAAAGAGACCCAGTACTTC. This translates into CASSPRTGKGKETQYF.

The chain links TRBV19 to TRBJ1-2; maybe TRBD1 (6 bases). Per the germline V gene, CDR1 is LNHDA and CDR2 is SQIVND (reference sequence). Trimming shortened V by 5 bases and J by 3 bases, and 13 bases separated the two germline ends. There are 14 residues in the CDR3. The CDR3 DNA is TGTGCCAGTAGTTCACGAAGACAGGACTATGGCTACACCTTC. Amino acids: CASSSRRQDYGYTF.

This chain connects TRBV27 to TRBJ2-7; 9 bases match TRBD1. Per the germline V gene, CDR1 is MNHEY and CDR2 is SMNVEV (reference sequence). J was trimmed by 2 bases and V by 6 bases; bases with no gene match: 5. The CDR3 spans 14 residues. CDR3 region: CASRTTGGAYEQYF. The CDR3 DNA is TGTGCCAGCAGAACGACAGGGGGAGCCTACGAGCAGTACTTC.

This chain links TRBV5-1 with TRBJ2-1; D not resolved. Germline V gene sequence: CDR1 SGHRS, CDR2 YFSETQ. The CDR3 consists of 12 residues. Trimming removed 1 base at V and 9 bases at J, with 8 bases between. Written as DNA, the CDR3 is TGCGCCAGCAGCTTGACCTCGAGTGAGCAGTTCTTC. Its translation is CASSLTSSEQFF.